This is a list of T cell receptor beta chains from one sample in a study of human T cells and chemical hapten exposure. TCRdb independently ran MiXCR on the RACE reads; one entry per CDR3 protein. The sample lists 84,000 or so distinct CDR3 sequences, about 10% occurring once. Sequencing was performed on whole blood, taken in connection with sensitization to the hapten diphenylcyclopropenone (DPC). The receptors shown here come from a woman between 25 and 40 years old with alopecia areata. Some clones in this sample may be carry-over from other donors' samples. The CDR3 runs from the conserved cysteine through the conserved F or W. The D gene is left open where the match is weak. Some rows mark clone size as missing; the rest say once, few, many or name a class of expanded clone.

v_call	j_call	clone_size	d_call	cdr3_aa	cdr3_nt
TRBV10-3	TRBJ2-7	NA	TRBD1	CAISKGAFYEQYF	TGTGCCATCAGTAAGGGGGCTTTCTACGAGCAGTACTTC
TRBV2	TRBJ2-1	NA	TRBD1	CATQGAYNEQFF	TGTGCCACCCAGGGGGCCTACAATGAGCAGTTCTTC
TRBV20-1	TRBJ1-3	many	NA	CSAATGTAEYF	TGCAGTGCCGCGACAGGTACCGCCGAATATTTT
TRBV10-3	TRBJ2-7	NA	NA	CAIRGAGEGHEQYF	TGTGCCATCAGGGGGGCAGGGGAAGGCCACGAGCAGTACTTC
TRBV18	TRBJ1-1	many	NA	CASSPPSSNTEAFF	TGTGCCAGCTCACCACCCTCCTCGAACACTGAAGCTTTCTTT
TRBV6-1	TRBJ1-1	few	NA	CASRILGQSEAFF	TGTGCCAGCAGAATTCTGGGGCAGTCTGAAGCTTTCTTT
TRBV28	TRBJ2-3	many	TRBD2	CASSPSYGLADTDTQYF	TGTGCCAGCAGTCCTTCTTATGGACTAGCGGACACAGATACGCAGTATTTT
TRBV20-1	TRBJ2-3	few	NA	CSAPRRDTDTQYF	TGCAGTGCGCCCAGGCGCGACACAGATACGCAGTATTTT
TRBV20-1	TRBJ1-6	NA	TRBD1	CSAPTGGEGSPLHF	TGCAGTGCTCCTACAGGGGGCGAAGGGTCACCCCTCCACTTT
TRBV20-1	TRBJ2-5	few	NA	CSARRGQQETQYF	TGCAGTGCTCGTAGAGGACAGCAAGAGACCCAGTACTTC
TRBV12-3/TRBV12-4	TRBJ1-6	many	NA	CASSSHNSPLHF	TGTGCCAGCAGCTCGCATAATTCACCCCTCCACTTT
TRBV29-1	TRBJ2-5	few	NA	CSVEKLGETQYF	TGCAGCGTTGAAAAGCTGGGAGAGACCCAGTACTTC
TRBV6-6	TRBJ2-7	many	NA	CASSRDTLSEQYF	TGTGCCAGCAGCCGGGACACCCTCTCTGAGCAGTACTTC
TRBV9	TRBJ2-3	many	NA	CASSVASVPLGTQYF	TGTGCCAGCAGCGTAGCTTCAGTCCCCCTCGGTACGCAGTATTTT
TRBV7-2	TRBJ1-5	many	TRBD1	CASSSYGQGDQPQHF	TGTGCCAGCAGCTCATACGGACAGGGGGATCAGCCCCAGCATTTT
TRBV6-5	TRBJ1-1	many	NA	CASSFGRRNTEAFF	TGTGCCAGCAGTTTTGGACGGAGGAACACTGAAGCTTTCTTT
TRBV7-9	TRBJ2-7	many	TRBD1	CASSPPTGLAYEQYF	TGTGCCAGCAGCCCCCCGACAGGGTTAGCCTACGAGCAGTACTTC
TRBV5-1	TRBJ2-7	many	NA	CASSPGTNLLEQYF	TGCGCCAGCAGCCCGGGGACAAACCTTCTCGAGCAGTACTTC
TRBV27	TRBJ2-7	NA	TRBD2	CASSPGTRTYEQYF	TGTGCCAGCAGTCCCGGGACTAGGACCTACGAGCAGTACTTC
TRBV20-1	TRBJ2-3	few	NA	CSADGRGVGENTQYF	TGCAGTGCAGATGGCAGGGGCGTTGGGGAAAATACGCAGTATTTT
TRBV24-1	TRBJ1-5	few	NA	CATSDPRGGEDQPQHF	TGTGCCACCAGTGATCCCAGAGGGGGAGAGGATCAGCCCCAGCATTTT
TRBV9	TRBJ2-2	NA	NA	CASSVVSGVSWTGELFF	TGTGCCAGCAGCGTAGTTTCGGGGGTATCGTGGACCGGGGAGCTGTTTTTT
TRBV12-3/TRBV12-4	TRBJ2-3	many	NA	CASSSRQSTDTQYF	TGTGCCAGCAGTTCCCGACAAAGCACAGATACGCAGTATTTT
TRBV30	TRBJ1-1	few	TRBD1	CAWNPGGRAFF	TGTGCCTGGAACCCAGGGGGCCGGGCTTTCTTT